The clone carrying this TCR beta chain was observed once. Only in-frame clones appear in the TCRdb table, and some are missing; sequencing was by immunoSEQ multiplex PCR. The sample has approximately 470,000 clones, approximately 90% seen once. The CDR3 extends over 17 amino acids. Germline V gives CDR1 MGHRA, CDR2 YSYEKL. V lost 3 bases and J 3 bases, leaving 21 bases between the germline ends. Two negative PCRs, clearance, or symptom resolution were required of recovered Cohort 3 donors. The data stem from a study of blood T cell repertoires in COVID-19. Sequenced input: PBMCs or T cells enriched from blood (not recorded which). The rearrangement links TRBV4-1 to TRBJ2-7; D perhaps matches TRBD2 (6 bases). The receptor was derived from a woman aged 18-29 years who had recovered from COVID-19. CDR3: CASSQGTLTHTFYEQYF. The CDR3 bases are TGCGCCAGCAGCCAGGGGACTTTGACCCACACCTTCTACGAGCAGTACTTC.